The TCR beta chain described here comes from a study of T cells in Graves' hyperthyroidism and ophthalmopathy. V was pared by 8 bases and J by 4 bases, with 5 bases of the junction left unmatched. CDR1 and CDR2 (germline): MDHEN, SYDVKM. This CDR3 comprises 12 residues. RNA transcripts were the template for amplifying TCR beta CDR3 regions. Researchers ran a first-round RT-PCR on the TCR CDR3 using the HTBI primer set. Via MiXCR, TCRdb re-called the multiplex PCR reads, giving one row per CDR3 protein. Here the sample spans 400,000 to 450,000 distinct CDR3 sequences, approximately 15% being singletons.

The gene calls are TRBV28 and TRBJ2-7; the match to TRBD2 covers 7 bases. This sequence originates from a man between 18 and 29 years old with Graves' ophthalmopathy. The sample comprised blood. CDR3: CASRGVRYEQYF. As DNA, the CDR3 is TGTGCCAGCCGGGGGGTTCGGTACGAGCAGTACTTC.